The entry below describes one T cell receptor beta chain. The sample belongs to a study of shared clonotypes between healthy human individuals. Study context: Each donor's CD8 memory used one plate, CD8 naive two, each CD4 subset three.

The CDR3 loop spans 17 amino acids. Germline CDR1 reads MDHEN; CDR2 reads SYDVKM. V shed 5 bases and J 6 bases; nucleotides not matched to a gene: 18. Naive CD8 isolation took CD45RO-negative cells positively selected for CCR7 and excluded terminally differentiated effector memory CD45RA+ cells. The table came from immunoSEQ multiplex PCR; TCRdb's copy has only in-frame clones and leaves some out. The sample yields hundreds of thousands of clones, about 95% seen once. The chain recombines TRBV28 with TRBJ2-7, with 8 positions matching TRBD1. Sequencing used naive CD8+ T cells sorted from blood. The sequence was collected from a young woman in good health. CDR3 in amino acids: CASSPGSLGTGSGEQYF. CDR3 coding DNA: TGTGCCAGCAGTCCCGGATCCCTTGGGACAGGTTCGGGCGAGCAGTACTTC.